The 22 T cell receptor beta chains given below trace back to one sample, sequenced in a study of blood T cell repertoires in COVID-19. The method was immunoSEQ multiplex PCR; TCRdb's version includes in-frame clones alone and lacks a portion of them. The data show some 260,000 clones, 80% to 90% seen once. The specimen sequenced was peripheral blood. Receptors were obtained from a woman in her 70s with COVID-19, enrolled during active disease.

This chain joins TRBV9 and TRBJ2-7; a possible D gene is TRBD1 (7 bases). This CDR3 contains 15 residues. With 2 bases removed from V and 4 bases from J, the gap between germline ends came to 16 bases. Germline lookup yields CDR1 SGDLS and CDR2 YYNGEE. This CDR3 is CASSVGGGHSYEQYF. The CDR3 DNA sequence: TGTGCCAGCAGCGTCGGAGGGGGCCATTCTTACGAGCAGTACTTC.

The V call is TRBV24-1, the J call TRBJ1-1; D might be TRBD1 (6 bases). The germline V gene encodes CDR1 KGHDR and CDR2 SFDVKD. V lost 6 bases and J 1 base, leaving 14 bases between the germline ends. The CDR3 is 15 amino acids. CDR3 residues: CATSTTGGANTEAFF. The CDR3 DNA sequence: TGTGCCACCAGTACTACGGGGGGCGCGAACACTGAAGCTTTCTTT.

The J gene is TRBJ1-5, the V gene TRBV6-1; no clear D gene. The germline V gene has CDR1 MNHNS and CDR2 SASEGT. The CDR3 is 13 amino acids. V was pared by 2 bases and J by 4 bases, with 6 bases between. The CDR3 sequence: CASSEHTNQPQHF. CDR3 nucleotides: TGTGCCAGCAGTGAACACACAAATCAGCCCCAGCATTTT.

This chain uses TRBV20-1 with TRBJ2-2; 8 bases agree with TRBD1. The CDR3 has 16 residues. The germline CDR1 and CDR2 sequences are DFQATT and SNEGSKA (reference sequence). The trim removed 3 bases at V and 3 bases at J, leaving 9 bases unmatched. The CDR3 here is CSASYETGADTGELFF. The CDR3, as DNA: TGCAGTGCTAGTTATGAGACAGGGGCGGACACCGGGGAGCTGTTTTTT.

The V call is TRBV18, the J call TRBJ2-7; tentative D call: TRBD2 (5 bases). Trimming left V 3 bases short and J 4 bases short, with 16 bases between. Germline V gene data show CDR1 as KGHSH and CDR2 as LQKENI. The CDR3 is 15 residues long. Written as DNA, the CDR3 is TGTGCCAGCTCACCTTCGGATAGCGTGGCTTACGAGCAGTACTTC. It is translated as CASSPSDSVAYEQYF.

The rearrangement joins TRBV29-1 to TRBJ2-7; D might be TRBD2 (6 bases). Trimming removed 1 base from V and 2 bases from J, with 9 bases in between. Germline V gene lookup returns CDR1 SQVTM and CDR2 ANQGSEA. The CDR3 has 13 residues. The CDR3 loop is CSVEARGTYEQYF. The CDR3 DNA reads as TGCAGCGTTGAAGCCCGGGGGACCTACGAGCAGTACTTC.

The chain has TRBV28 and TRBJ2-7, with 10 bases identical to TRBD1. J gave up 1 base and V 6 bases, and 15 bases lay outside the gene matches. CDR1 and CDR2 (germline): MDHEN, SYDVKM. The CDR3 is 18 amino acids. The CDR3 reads CASSRPDPGQGSSYEQYF. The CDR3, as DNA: TGTGCCAGCAGCCGTCCCGACCCGGGACAGGGGTCGTCCTACGAGCAGTACTTC.

In DNA form, the CDR3 reads TGTGCCAGCCCACGCGAGGAGTATTTT. As protein: CASPREEYF. The chain joins TRBV7-3 to TRBJ2-3; D unclear. Trimming left V 8 bases short and J 13 bases short, with 10 bases between. Germline assignment: CDR1 SGHTA and CDR2 FQGTGA. The CDR3 contains 9 residues.

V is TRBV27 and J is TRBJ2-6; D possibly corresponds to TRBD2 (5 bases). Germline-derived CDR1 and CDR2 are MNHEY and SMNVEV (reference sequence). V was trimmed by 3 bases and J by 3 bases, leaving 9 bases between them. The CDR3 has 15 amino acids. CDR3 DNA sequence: TGTGCCAGCAGTTTTCTCGGGGATGGGGCCAACGTCCTGACTTTC. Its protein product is CASSFLGDGANVLTF.

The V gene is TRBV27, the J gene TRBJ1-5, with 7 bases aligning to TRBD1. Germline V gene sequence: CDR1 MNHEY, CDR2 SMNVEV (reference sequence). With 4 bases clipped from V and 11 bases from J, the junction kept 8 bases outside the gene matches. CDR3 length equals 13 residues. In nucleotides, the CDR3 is TGTGCCAGCAGTTGGACAGGATCCAAGGCCCAGCATTTT. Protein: CASSWTGSKAQHF.

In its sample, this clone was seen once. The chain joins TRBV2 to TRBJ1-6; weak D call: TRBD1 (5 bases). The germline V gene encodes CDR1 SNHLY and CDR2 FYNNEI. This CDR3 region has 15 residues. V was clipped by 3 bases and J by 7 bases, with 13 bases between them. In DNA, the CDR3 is TGTGCCAGCAGTGAGATCCAGGGAGGAAATTCACCCCTCCACTTT. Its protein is CASSEIQGGNSPLHF. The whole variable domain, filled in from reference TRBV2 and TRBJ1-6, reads EPEVTQTPSHQVTQMGQEVILRCVPISNHLYFYWYRQILGQKVEFLVSFYNNEISEKSEIFDDQFSVERPDGSNFTLKIRSTKLEDSAMYFCASSEIQGGNSPLHFGNGTRLTVT.

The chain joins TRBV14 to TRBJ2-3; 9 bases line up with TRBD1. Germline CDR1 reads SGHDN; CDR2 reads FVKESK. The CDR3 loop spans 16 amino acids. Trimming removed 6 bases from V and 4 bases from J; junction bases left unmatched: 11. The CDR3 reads CASSPWDRVFPDTQYF. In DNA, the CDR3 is TGTGCCAGCAGTCCGTGGGACAGGGTGTTTCCAGATACGCAGTATTTT.

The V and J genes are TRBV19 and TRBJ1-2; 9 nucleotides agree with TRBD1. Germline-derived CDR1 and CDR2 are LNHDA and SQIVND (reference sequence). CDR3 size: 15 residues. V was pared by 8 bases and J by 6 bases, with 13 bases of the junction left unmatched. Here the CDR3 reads CASAFMTGGSHGYTF. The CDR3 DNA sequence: TGTGCCAGTGCATTCATGACAGGGGGTTCTCATGGCTACACCTTC.

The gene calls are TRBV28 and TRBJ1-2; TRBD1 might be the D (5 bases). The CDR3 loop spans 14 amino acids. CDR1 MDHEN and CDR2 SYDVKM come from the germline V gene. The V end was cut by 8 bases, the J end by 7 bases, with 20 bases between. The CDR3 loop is CASWTLTGAGGYTF. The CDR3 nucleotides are TGTGCCAGCTGGACCCTAACAGGTGCTGGTGGCTACACCTTC.

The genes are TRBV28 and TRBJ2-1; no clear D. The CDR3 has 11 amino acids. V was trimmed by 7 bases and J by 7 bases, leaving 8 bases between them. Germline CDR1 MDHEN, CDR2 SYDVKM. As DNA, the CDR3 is TGTGCCAGCACCGCGCTGAATGAGCAGTTCTTC. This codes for CASTALNEQFF.

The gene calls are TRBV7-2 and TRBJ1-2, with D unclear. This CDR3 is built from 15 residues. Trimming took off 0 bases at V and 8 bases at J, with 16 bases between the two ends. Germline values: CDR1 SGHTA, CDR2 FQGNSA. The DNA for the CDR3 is TGTGCCAGCAGCTTAGCTGGAGTGCAAGTTCGGGGCTACACCTTC. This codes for CASSLAGVQVRGYTF.

In nucleotides, the CDR3 is TGTGCCAGCAGCTTGGGACAGACGAACACTGAAGCTTTCTTT. It yields the protein CASSLGQTNTEAFF. The rearrangement links TRBV5-6 to TRBJ1-1, with a weak D call TRBD1 (5 bases). The CDR3 extends over 14 amino acids. Germline assignment: CDR1 SGHDT and CDR2 YYEEEE. Trimming removed 0 bases from V and 1 base from J, with 7 bases in between.

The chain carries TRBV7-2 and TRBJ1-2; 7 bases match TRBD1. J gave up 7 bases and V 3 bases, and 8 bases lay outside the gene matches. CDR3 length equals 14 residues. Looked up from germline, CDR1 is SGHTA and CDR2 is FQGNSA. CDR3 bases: TGTGCCAGCAGCTTCGACAGGGAGGAGGGTGGCTACACCTTC. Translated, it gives CASSFDREEGGYTF.

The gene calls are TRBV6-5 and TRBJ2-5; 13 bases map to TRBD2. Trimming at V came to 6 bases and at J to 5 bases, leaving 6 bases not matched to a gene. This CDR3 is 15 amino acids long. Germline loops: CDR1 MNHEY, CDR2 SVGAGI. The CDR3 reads CASRSGLAGDETQYF. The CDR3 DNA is TGTGCCAGCAGATCCGGACTAGCGGGAGACGAGACCCAGTACTTC.

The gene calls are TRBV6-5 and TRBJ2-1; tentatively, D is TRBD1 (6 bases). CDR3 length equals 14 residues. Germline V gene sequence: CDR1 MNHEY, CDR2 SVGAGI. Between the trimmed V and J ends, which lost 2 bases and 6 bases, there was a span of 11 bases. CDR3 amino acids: CASSYVDSSNEQFF. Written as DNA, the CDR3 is TGTGCCAGCAGTTACGTGGACAGCTCCAATGAGCAGTTCTTC.

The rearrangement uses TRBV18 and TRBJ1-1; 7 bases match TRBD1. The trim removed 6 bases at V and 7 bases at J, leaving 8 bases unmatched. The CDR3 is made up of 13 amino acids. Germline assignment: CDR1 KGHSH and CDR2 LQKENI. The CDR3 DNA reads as TGTGCCAGCTCCCTTGGACAGGTCGGTGAAGCTTTCTTT. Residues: CASSLGQVGEAFF.

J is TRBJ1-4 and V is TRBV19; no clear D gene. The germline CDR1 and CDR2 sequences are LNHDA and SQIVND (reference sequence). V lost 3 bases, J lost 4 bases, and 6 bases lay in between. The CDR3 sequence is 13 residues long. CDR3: CASSMGHNEKLFF. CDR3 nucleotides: TGTGCCAGTAGTATGGGCCATAATGAAAAACTGTTTTTT.